These 32 T cell receptor beta chains originate from one sample sequenced in a study of beta chain features in type 1 diabetes. Overall study results and limits: All four CD4+ subsets from Type 1 diabetes patients carried moderately but significantly shorter TCRB CDR3s.

The investigators reverse transcribed all of the isolated RNA, so they sequenced expressed TCRB transcripts. This table comes from immunoSEQ multiplex PCR, and its TCRdb copy is limited to in-frame clones, with some not included. Of 640,000 or so clones in the sample, 11% to 15% were seen once. For these TCRs, the target antigens are not known. The sample comprised naive CD4+ T cells from blood. All receptors derive from a man between 18 and 35 years old with type 1 diabetes.

This clone appeared a few times. This chain connects TRBV29-1 to TRBJ2-3; D call uncertain. Deletions cut 3 bases from V and 8 bases from J, with 12 bases between. Germline V lookup: CDR1 SQVTM, CDR2 ANQGSEA. The length of the CDR3 is 12 residues. The CDR3 here is CSVDPEIGTQYF. The CDR3 nucleotides are TGCAGCGTTGATCCAGAAATCGGTACGCAGTATTTT.

The chain recombines TRBV19 with TRBJ2-7; D remains unclear. The V gene's germline CDR1 is LNHDA and CDR2 SQIVND (reference sequence). CDR3 size: 12 residues. V lost 3 bases to trimming and J lost 3 bases, with 6 bases between them. CDR3 sequence (DNA): TGTGCCAGTAGTATCGATGACTACGAGCAGTACTTC. Translation: CASSIDDYEQYF.

This clone was seen only a few times. V is TRBV30 and J is TRBJ1-4; D gene unclear. The CDR3 covers 15 residues. Trimming took off 0 bases at V and 4 bases at J, with 12 bases between the two ends. Germline-derived CDR1 and CDR2 are GTSNPN and SVGIG (reference sequence). The CDR3 is CAWSVRSVSNEKLFF. In DNA form, the CDR3 reads TGTGCCTGGAGTGTACGCTCCGTTAGTAATGAAAAACTGTTTTTT.

The chain couples TRBV2 to TRBJ1-1; D is uncertain. This CDR3 comprises 16 residues. Trimming left V 4 bases short and J 0 bases short, with 15 bases between. Germline values: CDR1 SNHLY, CDR2 FYNNEI. DNA for the CDR3: TGTGCCAGCAGTGCCCAGTGGACTGGGGTGAACACTGAAGCTTTCTTT. Its protein product is CASSAQWTGVNTEAFF.

This clone was recorded a few times. This rearrangement joins TRBV10-2 to TRBJ2-5, with D possibly TRBD1 on 6 matching bases. CDR3 length equals 13 residues. Looked up from germline, CDR1 is WSHSY and CDR2 is SAAADI. V shed 7 bases and J shed 9 bases, with 18 bases lying between them. CDR3 DNA: TGCGCCAGCACCCAGGGGCCAAAGGCGGCCCAGTACTTC. Translation: CASTQGPKAAQYF.

The genes are TRBV5-4 and TRBJ2-1; D gene ambiguous. The CDR3 contains 15 residues. Trimming stripped 2 bases from V and 5 bases from J, with 14 bases between. Germline V gene data show CDR1 as SGHNT and CDR2 as YYREEE (reference sequence). The CDR3 bases are TGTGCCAGCAGCTTTCTAGGCCTAGACGACAATGAGCAGTTCTTC. This gives the protein CASSFLGLDDNEQFF.

The chain employs TRBV6-1 and TRBJ1-2; possibly TRBD1 for D (5 bases). V lost 3 bases, J lost 6 bases, and 11 bases lay in between. Germline values: CDR1 MNHNS, CDR2 SASEGT. CDR3 length: 13 amino acids. The CDR3 spells CASSDQEGDGYTF. CDR3 nucleotides: TGTGCCAGCAGTGACCAGGAAGGGGATGGCTACACCTTC.

This clone was seen only a few times. V gene TRBV7-9 combines with J gene TRBJ1-3; D may be TRBD1 (6 bases). The CDR3 consists of 14 residues. Germline V gene lookup returns CDR1 SEHNR and CDR2 FQNEAQ (reference sequence). V was pared by 10 bases and J by 4 bases, with 17 bases between. The CDR3 region has the DNA TGTGCCACACCTCAGGGGCTTGAGGGAAACACCATATATTTT. Protein sequence: CATPQGLEGNTIYF.

The chain couples TRBV7-3 to TRBJ2-3; perhaps TRBD2 as D (6 bases). V lost 8 bases to trimming and J lost 4 bases, with 13 bases between them. Germline CDR1 SGHTA, CDR2 FQGTGA. The CDR3 totals 13 residues. In DNA, the CDR3 is TGTGCCAGCGGTTTACGGGGGTCAGATACGCAGTATTTT. This sequence encodes CASGLRGSDTQYF. The variable domain in full, completed from reference TRBV7-3 and TRBJ2-3, reads GAGVSQTPSNKVTEKGKYVELRCDPISGHTALYWYRQSLGQGPEFLIYFQGTGAADDSGLPNDRFFAVRPEGSVSTLKIQRTERGDSAVYLCASGLRGSDTQYFGPGTRLTVL.

This clone was observed a handful of times. The genes are TRBV5-1 and TRBJ2-7, with 9 bases identical to TRBD1. The CDR3 contains 14 residues. The V segment lost 5 bases and the J segment 3 bases; nucleotides outside the gene matches: 6. Per germline, CDR1 SGHRS and CDR2 YFSETQ. CDR3 region: CASRPGQGIYEQYF. In nucleotides, the CDR3 is TGCGCCAGCAGACCGGGACAGGGAATCTACGAGCAGTACTTC.

V gene TRBV7-9 combines with J gene TRBJ2-3; D might be TRBD1 or TRBD2, each matching 6 bases. The germline V and J ends were trimmed by 1 base and 1 base, with 15 bases remaining between them. Germline values: CDR1 SEHNR, CDR2 FQNEAQ (reference sequence). The CDR3 is 17 residues long. CDR3 region: CASSLGVQGLGTDTQYF. The CDR3 coding sequence is TGTGCCAGCAGCTTAGGGGTACAGGGACTTGGCACAGATACGCAGTATTTT.

This clone was found a few times. V is TRBV5-1 and J is TRBJ2-1, with D hard to call. This CDR3 comprises 14 residues. Germline loops: CDR1 SGHRS, CDR2 YFSETQ. Trimming took 5 bases from V and 0 from J, leaving 9 bases between them. The CDR3 nucleotides are TGCGCCAGCAGTCTCTTGAGCTCCTACAATGAGCAGTTCTTC. Its translation: CASSLLSSYNEQFF.

This clone turned up a few times. The chain couples TRBV7-3 to TRBJ2-5, with D perhaps being TRBD1 or TRBD2 (5 bases each). The CDR3 has 15 residues. CDR1 is SGHTA, CDR2 FQGTGA, per germline. V was clipped by 2 bases and J by 4 bases, with 14 bases between them. Here the CDR3 DNA reads TGTGCCAGCAGCTTAGGGACGGTCGAGGGAGAGACCCAGTACTTC. Encoded protein: CASSLGTVEGETQYF.

This clone was observed a handful of times. The J gene is TRBJ1-2, the V gene TRBV15, with D possibly TRBD1 on 6 matching bases. Looked up from germline, CDR1 is LNHNV and CDR2 is YYDKDF (reference sequence). Deletions cut 0 bases from V and 4 bases from J, with 9 bases between. The CDR3 has 14 residues. The CDR3 reads CATSRDPTGYGYTF. CDR3 DNA sequence: TGTGCCACCAGCAGAGACCCGACAGGCTATGGCTACACCTTC. Supplemented by reference TRBV15 and TRBJ1-2, the full variable domain reads DAMVIQNPRYQVTQFGKPVTLSCSQTLNHNVMYWYQQKSSQAPKLLFHYYDKDFNNEADTPDNFQSRRPNTSFCFLDIRSPGLGDTAMYLCATSRDPTGYGYTFGSGTRLTVV.

V gene TRBV5-6 combines with J gene TRBJ2-1; 9 bases map to TRBD1. The germline CDR1 and CDR2 sequences are SGHDT and YYEEEE. This CDR3 region has 15 residues. V gave up 4 bases and J gave up 12 bases; unmatched junction bases: 14. The DNA of the CDR3 is TGTGCCAGCAGCATACCGGGACAGGGTCTTTTTTCGCAGTTCTTC. It specifies CASSIPGQGLFSQFF.

The chain has TRBV5-4 and TRBJ2-1; TRBD2 aligns across 9 bases. Germline assignment: CDR1 SGHNT and CDR2 YYREEE (reference sequence). The CDR3 loop spans 15 amino acids. Trimming removed 4 bases from V and 2 bases from J; junction bases left unmatched: 4. In nucleotides, the CDR3 is TGTGCCAGCAGCCTGACTAGCGGACCCTACAATGAGCAGTTCTTC. Amino acids: CASSLTSGPYNEQFF.

This clone turned up a few times. The chain couples TRBV27 to TRBJ2-7; a possible D gene is TRBD1 (5 bases). The CDR3 is made up of 14 amino acids. Trimming pared 7 bases from V and 3 bases from J, leaving 16 bases between. Germline CDR1 reads MNHEY; CDR2 reads SMNVEV (reference sequence). CDR3 protein: CASKGAGWDYEQYF. CDR3 DNA: TGTGCCAGCAAGGGCGCAGGGTGGGACTACGAGCAGTACTTC.

The CDR3 reads CASSLSFYTEAFF. In nucleotides, the CDR3 is TGTGCCAGCAGCTTATCCTTCTACACTGAAGCTTTCTTT. The J gene is TRBJ1-1, the V gene TRBV7-3; D unresolved. The CDR3 spans 13 residues. The V end was cut by 2 bases, the J end by 3 bases, with 7 bases between. Germline V lookup: CDR1 SGHTA, CDR2 FQGTGA. Supplemented by reference TRBV7-3 and TRBJ1-1, the full variable domain reads GAGVSQTPSNKVTEKGKYVELRCDPISGHTALYWYRQSLGQGPEFLIYFQGTGAADDSGLPNDRFFAVRPEGSVSTLKIQRTERGDSAVYLCASSLSFYTEAFFGQGTRLTVV.

This clone has more than one count but fewer than ten. The chain recombines TRBV29-1 with TRBJ2-7; TRBD1 aligns across 7 bases. The germline V gene has CDR1 SQVTM and CDR2 ANQGSEA. The V and J ends lost 1 base and 3 bases, in that order; junction bases with no gene match: 12. This CDR3 is built from 16 residues. CDR3 bases: TGCAGCGTTGAAGGATTTACGGTGGCAGGGGGCTACGAGCAGTACTTC. This gives the protein CSVEGFTVAGGYEQYF.

The chain recombines TRBV25-1 with TRBJ2-1; D ambiguous. There are 15 residues in the CDR3. Trimming removed 2 bases at V and 1 base at J, with 9 bases between. CDR1 is MGHDK, CDR2 SYGVNS, per germline. The CDR3 protein is CASSEMETSYNEQFF. CDR3 in DNA: TGTGCCAGCAGTGAAATGGAGACTTCCTACAATGAGCAGTTCTTC.

V and J are TRBV7-9 and TRBJ1-5; TRBD1 might be the D (5 bases). The CDR3 has 15 amino acids. Trimming stripped 5 bases from V and 6 bases from J, with 17 bases between. Germline values: CDR1 SEHNR, CDR2 FQNEAQ (reference sequence). The CDR3 nucleotides read TGTGCCAGCAGCCCCTGGGTAGGGGAGGGTCAGCCCCAGCATTTT. It translates to CASSPWVGEGQPQHF.

This clone was counted only a few times. The J gene is TRBJ2-5, the V gene TRBV5-4, with 8 bases aligning to TRBD1. CDR3 length: 14 residues. Germline-derived CDR1 and CDR2 are SGHNT and YYREEE (reference sequence). V lost 4 bases, J lost 3 bases, and 5 bases stayed unmatched. CDR3 bases: TGTGCCAGCAGCATAGGACAGGGAGAAGAGACCCAGTACTTC. Protein product: CASSIGQGEETQYF.

The rearrangement links TRBV10-3 to TRBJ2-6; D ambiguous. The V and J ends lost 4 bases and 0 bases respectively, with 7 bases between them. This CDR3 comprises 15 residues. Germline-derived CDR1 and CDR2 are ENHRY and SYGVKD. The CDR3 region is CAISGYNSGANVLTF. The CDR3 DNA is TGTGCCATCAGTGGATACAACTCTGGGGCCAACGTCCTGACTTTC.

The chain has TRBV19 and TRBJ2-1; D possibly matches TRBD1 or TRBD2 (5 bases each). The CDR3 has 11 residues. The germline gives CDR1 LNHDA, CDR2 SQIVND (reference sequence). V lost 9 bases to trimming and J lost 7 bases, with 10 bases between them. CDR3 amino acids: CARGVKNEQFF. The CDR3 bases are TGTGCCAGGGGGGTCAAGAATGAGCAGTTCTTC.

This chain links TRBV5-1 with TRBJ2-7, with 10 bases that match TRBD2. The CDR3 spans 14 residues. V lost 7 bases, J lost 6 bases, and 10 bases stayed unmatched. CDR1 is SGHRS, CDR2 YFSETQ, per germline. In DNA form, the CDR3 reads TGCGCCAGCGCAGCGGGAGGGGATCTTCCCGAGCAGTACTTC. The encoded protein is CASAAGGDLPEQYF.

This clone was counted between two and nine times. The chain has TRBV4-2 and TRBJ2-5; D could derive from TRBD1 or TRBD2 (5 bases each). This CDR3 has 15 amino acids. The V gene lost 1 base and the J gene lost 2 bases, with 11 bases spanning the gap. Looked up from germline, CDR1 is LGHNA and CDR2 is YNFKEQ. The CDR3 DNA is TGTGCCAGCAGCCAAGGGGGCAGGGAGCAAGAGACCCAGTACTTC. It is translated as CASSQGGREQETQYF.

This clone was recorded a few times. Other DNA sequences in this specimen translate into the identical CDR3. The chain combines TRBV30 with TRBJ2-7, with D unclear. Trimming shortened V by 2 bases and J by 1 base, and 3 bases separated the two germline ends. The germline V gene encodes CDR1 GTSNPN and CDR2 SVGIG (reference sequence). The CDR3 sequence is 11 residues long. DNA for the CDR3: TGTGCCTGGAGTCTATCCTACGAGCAGTACTTC. As protein: CAWSLSYEQYF.

This clone was counted a few times. V gene TRBV5-1 combines with J gene TRBJ2-2; D gene ambiguous. The germline V gene encodes CDR1 SGHRS and CDR2 YFSETQ. Deletions cut 5 bases from V and 7 bases from J, with 12 bases between. CDR3 length equals 13 residues. In DNA form, the CDR3 reads TGCGCCAGCAGTCTGTCTGAATTCGGGGAGCTGTTTTTT. Its translation: CASSLSEFGELFF.

This clone turned up a few times. This sequence joins TRBV29-1 and TRBJ2-7; D perhaps matches TRBD2 (5 bases). This CDR3 has 13 amino acids. Trimming shortened V by 2 bases and J by 7 bases, and 15 bases separated the two germline ends. Germline CDR1 and CDR2: SQVTM and ANQGSEA. The CDR3 DNA is TGCAGCGTTGAAAGGCCTCTAGCAACGGAGCAGTACTTC. This gives the protein CSVERPLATEQYF.

V usage is TRBV2 and J usage is TRBJ1-6, with 8 bases identical to TRBD1. The J segment lost 7 bases and the V segment lost 7 bases, leaving 3 bases of the junction unmatched. This CDR3 has 13 amino acids. Per germline, CDR1 SNHLY and CDR2 FYNNEI. The CDR3 region is CASNTGGNSPLHF. CDR3 in DNA: TGTGCCAGCAATACAGGGGGAAATTCACCCCTCCACTTT. Combining the CDR3 with reference TRBV2 and TRBJ1-6 gives the whole variable domain EPEVTQTPSHQVTQMGQEVILRCVPISNHLYFYWYRQILGQKVEFLVSFYNNEISEKSEIFDDQFSVERPDGSNFTLKIRSTKLEDSAMYFCASNTGGNSPLHFGNGTRLTVT.

The V and J genes are TRBV7-2 and TRBJ2-7; 11 nucleotides line up with TRBD1. V lost 5 bases and J lost 0; bases outside the gene matches: 9. Germline V gene sequence: CDR1 SGHTA, CDR2 FQGNSA. The CDR3 consists of 17 residues. CDR3 nucleotides: TGTGCCAGCAGCCTCCCTCCCGGGACAGGGGGCTCCTACGAGCAGTACTTC. Translating it yields CASSLPPGTGGSYEQYF. Filled out from reference TRBV7-2 and TRBJ2-7, the complete variable domain reads GAGVSQSPSNKVTEKGKDVELRCDPISGHTALYWYRQSLGQGLEFLIYFQGNSAPDKSGLPSDRFSAERTGGSVSTLTIQRTQQEDSAVYLCASSLPPGTGGSYEQYFGPGTRLTVT.

The chain has TRBV7-6 and TRBJ2-7; the D call may be TRBD1 or TRBD2 (6 bases each). Germline CDR1 SGHVS, CDR2 FNYEAQ. The CDR3 sequence is 16 residues long. Trimming stripped 4 bases from V and 3 bases from J, with 19 bases between. The CDR3 sequence is CASSSRYPRGHYEQYF. CDR3 nucleotide sequence: TGTGCCAGCAGCTCCCGATACCCTCGGGGGCACTACGAGCAGTACTTC.